This T cell receptor beta chain is drawn from a study of blood T cells in healthy people across ages. Turning to the study itself: Through template switching, about one barcoded beta molecule was captured per two T cells, as measured in model experiments.

Combining a sample-barcoded 5' primer with a J-beta primer mix, a second PCR ran for about 6 to 11 cycles. MiXCR was run by TCRdb on the 5' RACE reads, yielding one entry per CDR3 protein. The sample carries about 1.6 million distinct CDR3 sequences, about 32% recorded once. CDR3 length equals 14 residues. J lost 2 bases, V lost 1 base, and 3 bases had no gene match. Germline V lookup: CDR1 SQVTM, CDR2 ANQGSEA. There are a few counts of this clonotype. This receptor was obtained from a woman in her 30s in good health. Sequenced: blood. V gene TRBV29-1 combines with J gene TRBJ2-3, with TRBD2 identical over 7 bases. The CDR3 sequence is CSVEGAGDTDTQYF. CDR3 in DNA: TGCAGCGTTGAAGGGGCGGGAGACACAGATACGCAGTATTTT.